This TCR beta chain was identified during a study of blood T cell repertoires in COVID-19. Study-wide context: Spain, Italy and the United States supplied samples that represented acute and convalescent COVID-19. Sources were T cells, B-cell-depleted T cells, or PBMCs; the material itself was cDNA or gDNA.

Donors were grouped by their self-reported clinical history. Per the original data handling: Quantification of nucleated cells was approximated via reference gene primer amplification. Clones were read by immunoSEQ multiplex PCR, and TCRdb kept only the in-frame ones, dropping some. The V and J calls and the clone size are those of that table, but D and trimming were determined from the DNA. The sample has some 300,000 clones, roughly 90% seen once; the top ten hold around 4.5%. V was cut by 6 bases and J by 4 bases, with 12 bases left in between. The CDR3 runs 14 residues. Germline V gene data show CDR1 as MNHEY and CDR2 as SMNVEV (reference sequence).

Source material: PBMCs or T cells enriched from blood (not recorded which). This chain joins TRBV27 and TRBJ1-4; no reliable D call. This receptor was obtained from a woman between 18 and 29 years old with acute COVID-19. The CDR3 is CASSPLEGNEKLFF. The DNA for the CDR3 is TGTGCCAGCAGCCCATTGGAGGGTAATGAAAAACTGTTTTTT.